Below are 14 T cell receptor beta chains sequenced from a single sample in a study of shared clonotypes between healthy human individuals. Assay used: immunoSEQ multiplex PCR; TCRdb lists only in-frame clones, some missing. The top ten clones hold approximately 1.5% of a sample with about a million clones, roughly 75% of them seen once. Input material: memory CD4+ T cells sorted from blood. As for subset: CD45RA-negative fraction. These receptors came from a man aged 18-30 years in good health.

The chain uses TRBV15 and TRBJ2-3, with 14 bases lining up with TRBD2. The CDR3 is made up of 20 amino acids. Germline V gene lookup returns CDR1 LNHNV and CDR2 YYDKDF (reference sequence). V lost 0 bases to trimming and J lost 1 base; unmatched junction nucleotides: 9. The CDR3 is CATSRDRGTSGGQGTDTQYF. In DNA form, the CDR3 reads TGTGCCACCAGCAGAGATCGTGGGACTAGCGGGGGTCAGGGCACAGATACGCAGTATTTT.

The chain recombines TRBV2 with TRBJ2-3; TRBD2 matches 12 bases. CDR3 length equals 16 residues. V trimming: 6 bases; J trimming: 2 bases; junction bases outside the gene matches: 6. Germline V gene lookup returns CDR1 SNHLY and CDR2 FYNNEI. This CDR3 is CASRTSSGRVTDTQYF. The CDR3 DNA reads as TGTGCCAGCAGGACTTCTAGCGGGAGGGTCACAGATACGCAGTATTTT.

The chain has TRBV6-1 and TRBJ1-4, with D perhaps matching TRBD1 (6 bases). The CDR3 contains 14 residues. The germline CDR1 and CDR2 sequences are MNHNS and SASEGT. V dropped 4 bases and J dropped 7 bases, with 13 bases sitting between them. CDR3 region: CASSVQGSVEKLFF. CDR3 nucleotides: TGTGCCAGCAGTGTGCAGGGGTCAGTTGAAAAACTGTTTTTT.

The chain employs TRBV5-6 and TRBJ1-2; possible D gene TRBD1, 6 bases. The CDR3 covers 15 residues. The germline gives CDR1 SGHDT, CDR2 YYEEEE. With 0 bases removed from V and 4 bases from J, the gap between germline ends came to 13 bases. The CDR3 region is CASSLGFGTSYGYTF. Written as DNA, the CDR3 is TGTGCCAGCAGCTTGGGATTTGGGACATCCTATGGCTACACCTTC.

The chain joins TRBV29-1 to TRBJ2-4; weak D call: TRBD2 (5 bases). Trimming stripped 5 bases from V and 7 bases from J, with 9 bases between. The CDR3 spans 11 residues. The germline gives CDR1 SQVTM, CDR2 ANQGSEA. CDR3 bases: TGCAGCGTTAATCTAGCCAACATTCAGTACTTC. It yields the protein CSVNLANIQYF.

CDR3 in amino acids: CASSLLGDIQYF. In DNA form, the CDR3 reads TGTGCCAGCAGCCTCCTGGGGGACATTCAGTACTTC. The rearrangement uses TRBV5-4 and TRBJ2-4; D assignment may be TRBD1 or TRBD2 (5 bases each). Trimming stripped 4 bases from V and 8 bases from J, with 10 bases between. The CDR3 contains 12 residues. Germline CDR1 and CDR2: SGHNT and YYREEE (reference sequence).

Written as DNA, the CDR3 is TGTGCCAGCAGCTTGGGGCAGTCCGCCTACGAGCAGTACTTC. It translates to CASSLGQSAYEQYF. The chain uses TRBV7-8 and TRBJ2-7; TRBD1 is a possible D gene (5 bases). The germline V and J ends were trimmed by 3 bases and 2 bases, with 11 bases remaining between them. CDR3 length: 14 residues. Germline-derived CDR1 and CDR2 are SGHVS and FQNEAQ.

About this clone: One base separates it from a far larger clone, so it is likely a read error. The sample contains more than one DNA sequence encoding this CDR3. V gene TRBV5-4 combines with J gene TRBJ2-7; D call uncertain. Trimming pared 0 bases from V and 4 bases from J, leaving 2 bases between. The CDR3 has 11 residues. Germline CDR1 is SGHNT and CDR2 is YYREEE (reference sequence). CDR3 protein: CASSLGYEQYF. CDR3 in DNA: TGTGCCAGCAGCTTGGGATACGAGCAGTACTTC.

The rearrangement joins TRBV9 to TRBJ2-1, with 7 bases that match TRBD2. The germline gives CDR1 SGDLS, CDR2 YYNGEE. The CDR3 spans 15 residues. Trimming removed 3 bases from V and 8 bases from J; junction bases left unmatched: 11. In DNA form, the CDR3 reads TGTGCCAGCAGCGCTCAGGCCGGGAGGCCCGATGAGCAGTTCTTC. Encoded protein: CASSAQAGRPDEQFF.

The DNA of the CDR3 is TGTGCCAGTAGTATCCAGTTAATGAACACTGAAGCTTTCTTT. It is translated as CASSIQLMNTEAFF. The J gene is TRBJ1-1, the V gene TRBV19; unclear D gene. The CDR3 runs to 14 residues. The germline V and J ends were trimmed by 3 bases and 0 bases, with 8 bases remaining between them. Germline CDR1 LNHDA, CDR2 SQIVND (reference sequence).

The chain recombines TRBV18 with TRBJ2-2; D unresolved. The CDR3 contains 12 residues. Germline V lookup: CDR1 KGHSH, CDR2 LQKENI. V lost 6 bases to trimming and J lost 5 bases, with 7 bases between them. For the CDR3, the DNA is TGTGCCAGCTCCCAAAGTACCGGGGAGCTGTTTTTT. As protein: CASSQSTGELFF.

This clone was seen only once. This chain uses TRBV28 with TRBJ1-1; D may be TRBD1 (6 bases). Germline CDR1 and CDR2: MDHEN and SYDVKM. Trimming took 6 bases from V and 6 from J, leaving 17 bases between them. CDR3 size: 14 residues. The CDR3 reads CASSRRTDNPEAFF. CDR3 DNA sequence: TGTGCCAGCAGCCGAAGGACAGATAATCCTGAAGCTTTCTTT.

The chain carries TRBV19 and TRBJ1-2, with D possibly TRBD1 on 5 matching bases. The CDR3 is 15 amino acids. Germline loops: CDR1 LNHDA, CDR2 SQIVND (reference sequence). V lost 7 bases and J 3 bases, leaving 18 bases between the germline ends. The CDR3 bases are TGTGCCAGTACCTCTTCTTGGGGCCAGGACTATGGCTACACCTTC. Translating it yields CASTSSWGQDYGYTF.

The chain carries TRBV9 and TRBJ1-2; D remains unclear. The CDR3 runs to 15 residues. Germline V CDR1 and CDR2: SGDLS, YYNGEE. The V end lost 6 bases, the J end lost 2 bases, and 17 bases lay between the germline ends. CDR3 sequence reads: CASTTSPGQNYGYTF. The CDR3 nucleotides are TGTGCCAGCACTACCAGTCCGGGTCAGAACTATGGCTACACCTTC.